Listed below are T cell receptor beta chains from one sample, sequenced in a study of T cells after yellow fever vaccination. Each CDR3 protein is one row after TCRdb ran MiXCR on the 5' RACE reads. The repertoire consists of 200,000 to 250,000 distinct CDR3 sequences, with 6.9% occurring once and the leading ten covering about 0.85%. The sample was CD4+ T cells sorted from PBMCs, taken 15 days after the yellow fever booster vaccination. The receptors come from a man aged 30 to 39 who received the YFV17D yellow fever vaccine. CDR3s include the opening cysteine and the closing phenylalanine or tryptophan. The order of the fields is D gene, J gene, clone size, V gene, CDR3 DNA, CDR3 protein. D genes are given only for firm matches. For some rows the clone size is stated as once, few or many, or as a class when expanded; others skip it.

>.|TRBJ2-5|many|TRBV12-3/TRBV12-4
TGTGCCAGCAGTTTACCCCCAGGGGATGCGACCCAGTACTTC
CASSLPPGDATQYF
>.|TRBJ2-3|many|TRBV20-1
TGCAGTGCTCCCCGGAAGGGGGTAGATACGCAGTATTTT
CSAPRKGVDTQYF
>TRBD2|TRBJ2-3|many|TRBV7-7
TGTGCCAGCAGTGAAAACGCGGGAGGGTCAGATACGCAGTATTTT
CASSENAGGSDTQYF
>.|TRBJ2-6|.|TRBV12-5
TGTGCTAGTGCCATCTCTGGGGCCAACGTCCTGACTTTC
CASAISGANVLTF
>.|TRBJ2-1|few|TRBV3-1
TGTGCCAGCAGCGACCCGGCGACAGGGCAGTTCTTC
CASSDPATGQFF
>.|TRBJ1-2|many|TRBV20-1
TGCAGTGCTAGGGCCTATGGCTACACCTTC
CSARAYGYTF
>.|TRBJ1-6|many|TRBV7-2
TGTGCCAGCAGCTTATTACCCTTAGGTTCACCCCTCCACTTT
CASSLLPLGSPLHF
>TRBD1|TRBJ2-5|.|TRBV7-9
TGTGCCAGCAGCCCAGGGGGAGCCTTAGGAGAGACCCAGTACTTC
CASSPGGALGETQYF
>TRBD2|TRBJ2-7|few|TRBV6-2/TRBV6-3
TGTGCCAGCCGGGGTGTAGCGGGAGCCTACGAGCAGTACTTC
CASRGVAGAYEQYF
>.|TRBJ2-1|.|TRBV5-1
TGCGCCAGCAGCATTTGGCTAGCTGCCAATGAGCAGTTCTTC
CASSIWLAANEQFF
>.|TRBJ2-7|many|TRBV7-2
TGTGCCAGCACCCCGGGCCCGAGCTCCTACGAGCAGTACTTC
CASTPGPSSYEQYF
>.|TRBJ2-7|few|TRBV5-1
TGCGCCAGCAGCTTGGTGGGGGACCGGGAGCAGTACTTC
CASSLVGDREQYF
>TRBD1|TRBJ2-4|many|TRBV27
TGTGCCAGCAGCTTAACAGGGGGCTGGGGGGGCATTCAGTACTTC
CASSLTGGWGGIQYF
>.|TRBJ1-6|.|TRBV6-1
TGTGCCAGCAGTCCCTCTCAGGGGAGCTCCTATAATTCACCCCTCCACTTT
CASSPSQGSSYNSPLHF
>TRBD2|TRBJ2-7|few|TRBV7-8
TGTGCCAGCAGCTTAGTGAGCGGGAGTCCCTACGAGCAGTACTTC
CASSLVSGSPYEQYF
>.|TRBJ2-1|many|TRBV24-1
TGTGCCACCAGTGACCTACAGGGTGATGAGCAGTTCTTC
CATSDLQGDEQFF
>.|TRBJ2-1|.|TRBV5-1
TGCGCCAGCGGGTTCTCCGGTTACAATGAGCAGTTCTTC
CASGFSGYNEQFF
>.|TRBJ2-1|many|TRBV7-2
TGTGCCAGCAGCCGTCATAGGGATGCCTCCTACAATGAGCAGTTCTTC
CASSRHRDASYNEQFF
>TRBD1|TRBJ2-7|few|TRBV12-3/TRBV12-4
TGTGCCAGCAGCCTCAGGGCCGGGACAGGGTGGTACGAGCAGTACTTC
CASSLRAGTGWYEQYF
>.|TRBJ1-2|.|TRBV28
TGTGCCAGCATGGAGGTATATGGCTACACCTTC
CASMEVYGYTF
>.|TRBJ2-7|few|TRBV7-8
TGTGCCAGCAGCTTAGAGGGTACCACCTACGAGCAGTACTTC
CASSLEGTTYEQYF
>TRBD1|TRBJ2-1|few|TRBV20-1
TGCAGTGCTAGGGTGACAGGGTACGGTGAGCAGTTCTTC
CSARVTGYGEQFF
>.|TRBJ1-6|.|TRBV30
TGTGCCTGGAGCTCCTGGGGGAATTCACCCCTCCACTTT
CAWSSWGNSPLHF
>.|TRBJ2-1|.|TRBV7-2
TGTGCCAGCAGGACGTCGGACAATGAGCAGTTCTTC
CASRTSDNEQFF
>.|TRBJ2-7|few|TRBV2
TGTGCCAGCATAGACCCCTTCTCCTCCTACGAGCAGTACTTC
CASIDPFSSYEQYF
>.|TRBJ1-4|few|TRBV7-8
TGTGCCAGCAGCTTAGTGACAGCCAATGAAAAACTGTTTTTT
CASSLVTANEKLFF
>TRBD2|TRBJ2-7|few|TRBV12-3/TRBV12-4
TGTGCCAGCAGTAAGGGGACTAGCGGGAGGCAGTACTTC
CASSKGTSGRQYF
>TRBD1|TRBJ2-5|many|TRBV5-1
TGCGCCAGCAGCTTCCAGGGGGAAGAGACCCAGTACTTC
CASSFQGEETQYF
>.|TRBJ2-7|few|TRBV9
TGTGCCAGCAGCGTTGGACCCACCGGGTACGAGCAGTACTTC
CASSVGPTGYEQYF
>.|TRBJ2-2|.|TRBV11-3
TGTGCCAGCAGCTATTCCGGGACGGCGAACACCGGGGAGCTGTTTTTT
CASSYSGTANTGELFF
>TRBD1|TRBJ1-3|.|TRBV4-3
TGCGCCAGCAGCGAACGGGACAGGGCTGGAAACACCATATATTTT
CASSERDRAGNTIYF
>TRBD2|TRBJ2-7|few|TRBV15
TGTGCCACCAGCGGTCTAGCGGGAGGCTACGAGCAGTACTTC
CATSGLAGGYEQYF
>TRBD1|TRBJ2-2|many|TRBV12-3/TRBV12-4
TGTGCCAGCAGTTTAGGGGACAGGTCGAGATACACCGGGGAGCTGTTTTTT
CASSLGDRSRYTGELFF
>TRBD2|TRBJ2-3|.|TRBV7-2
TGTGCCAGCAGCTTAAGTGGGAGGGTTACAGATACGCAGTATTTT
CASSLSGRVTDTQYF
>.|TRBJ2-2|many|TRBV10-1
TGCGCCAGCAGTCCGGGCCCGAACACCGGGGAGCTGTTTTTT
CASSPGPNTGELFF
>.|TRBJ1-4|many|TRBV5-1
TGCGCCAGCAGCTTGTTCCAGGCCCCAACTAATGAAAAACTGTTTTTT
CASSLFQAPTNEKLFF
>.|TRBJ2-1|.|TRBV5-1
TGCGCCAGCAGCTTGGCCCCCGTGGAGGTCAATGAGCAGTTCTTC
CASSLAPVEVNEQFF
>TRBD2|TRBJ2-1|many|TRBV5-1
TGCGCCAGCAGCTTGGCGGGAGCGGGGGAATACAATGAGCAGTTCTTC
CASSLAGAGEYNEQFF
>TRBD2|TRBJ2-5|.|TRBV29-1
TGCAGCGGGGGGACTAGCGGGAGTACTGAGACCCAGTACTTC
CSGGTSGSTETQYF
>.|TRBJ2-1|.|TRBV30
TGTGCCTGGACCATAGGACAAAGCTCCTACAATGAGCAGTTCTTC
CAWTIGQSSYNEQFF
>TRBD2|TRBJ2-5|few|TRBV5-1
TGCGCCAGCAGCTCCGGACTAGCGGAGGAGGAGACCCAGTACTTC
CASSSGLAEEETQYF
>TRBD1|TRBJ2-7|many|TRBV15
TGTGCCACCAGCAGGACAGGGGTGGTTTTGGAGCAGTACTTC
CATSRTGVVLEQYF
>TRBD1|TRBJ2-5|few|TRBV29-1
TGCAGCGTTGAAGTCGGGACAGGGCAAGAGACCCAGTACTTC
CSVEVGTGQETQYF
>.|TRBJ1-5|few|TRBV6-1
TGTGCCAGCACCACGAGGCCGCGCAATCAGCCCCAGCATTTT
CASTTRPRNQPQHF
>TRBD1|TRBJ1-2|few|TRBV20-1
TGCAGTGCTAGGCCCGGGACAGGGGATGGCTACACCTTC
CSARPGTGDGYTF
>TRBD2|TRBJ2-1|.|TRBV6-5
TGTGCCAGCAGTTCCGGACTAGCGGGAGGGCCGTTCAGTCATGAGCAGTTCTTC
CASSSGLAGGPFSHEQFF
>TRBD1|TRBJ2-5|many|TRBV5-5
TGTGCCAGCAGCTCTGCAGGGGGACAAGAGACCCAGTACTTC
CASSSAGGQETQYF
>TRBD1|TRBJ2-1|few|TRBV5-4
TGTGCCAGCAGCCCACGGGACAGGGGGCATTACAATGAGCAGTTCTTC
CASSPRDRGHYNEQFF
>TRBD1|TRBJ2-7|many|TRBV29-1
TGCAGCGTTGGGGGACAGGGCGGCGAGCAGTACTTC
CSVGGQGGEQYF
>.|TRBJ2-2|.|TRBV3-1
TGTGCCAGCAGCCAAGGTCGGGCGGGGCACACCGGGGAGCTGTTTTTT
CASSQGRAGHTGELFF
>TRBD1|TRBJ1-2|.|TRBV19
TGTGCCAGTAGTAGCCACAGGGGATCTAACTATGGCTACACCTTC
CASSSHRGSNYGYTF
>TRBD1|TRBJ2-7|few|TRBV19
TGTGCCAGTAGAAAAACAGGGGACTCCTACGAGCAGTACTTC
CASRKTGDSYEQYF
>TRBD2|TRBJ2-7|.|TRBV6-5
TGTGCCAGCAGTTACTCGGCTAGCGGGTACTACGAGCAGTACTTC
CASSYSASGYYEQYF
>.|TRBJ2-3|many|TRBV7-2
TGTGCCAGCAGGCGTCGGCAGGGCACAGATACGCAGTATTTT
CASRRRQGTDTQYF
>.|TRBJ2-1|many|TRBV4-3
TGCGCCAGCAGCCAGGGAATCGCTAGCACCTCCTACAATGAGCAGTTCTTC
CASSQGIASTSYNEQFF
>.|TRBJ2-7|many|TRBV7-2
TGTGCCAGCAGCGGACCTAACGCCTACGAGCAGTACTTC
CASSGPNAYEQYF
>.|TRBJ2-7|few|TRBV12-3/TRBV12-4
TGTGCCAGCGGGCGGGAGCAGTACTTC
CASGREQYF